The 16 T cell receptor beta chains in this list originate from one sample, sequenced in a study of blood T cell repertoires in COVID-19. The repertoire was sequenced with immunoSEQ multiplex PCR; TCRdb's copy has only in-frame clones and lacks some. The sample yields some 120,000 clones, over 85% seen once. Material for sequencing was peripheral blood. All receptors come from a man aged 45-65 years with active COVID-19.

The chain uses TRBV4-2 and TRBJ2-3, with 14 bases lining up with TRBD2. In germline, CDR1 is LGHNA, CDR2 YNFKEQ. The CDR3 has 17 residues. Trimming removed 6 bases from V and 0 bases from J; junction bases left unmatched: 5. The CDR3 is CASSVGLAGASTDTQYF. Here the CDR3 DNA reads TGTGCCAGCAGTGTGGGACTAGCGGGGGCTAGCACAGATACGCAGTATTTT.

The chain links TRBV5-4 to TRBJ1-3; D is perhaps TRBD1 (5 bases). V was clipped by 3 bases and J by 2 bases, with 12 bases between them. The CDR3 runs to 15 residues. Per the germline V gene, CDR1 is SGHNT and CDR2 is YYREEE (reference sequence). CDR3 region: CASSSKTDAGNTIYF. The CDR3 region has the DNA TGTGCCAGCAGCTCCAAGACAGATGCTGGAAACACCATATATTTT.

The chain links TRBV6-5 to TRBJ1-5; D gene uncertain. The ends were cut back, 6 bases at V and 5 bases at J, with 14 bases in the middle. The CDR3 length is 14 residues. Germline lookup yields CDR1 MNHEY and CDR2 SVGAGI. The CDR3: CASSPLGGDQPQHF. The CDR3 coding sequence is TGTGCCAGCAGCCCCTTGGGAGGTGATCAGCCCCAGCATTTT.

The rearrangement links TRBV23-1 to TRBJ1-1, with D perhaps TRBD1 (6 bases). TRBV23-1 is flagged as an ORF with uncertain function. There are 15 residues in the CDR3. The V end lost 8 bases, the J end lost 7 bases, and 23 bases lay between the germline ends. CDR3 amino acids: CASPPRGIRAGEAFF. The DNA of the CDR3 is TGCGCCAGCCCCCCCAGGGGAATAAGGGCGGGTGAAGCTTTCTTT.

The chain is built from TRBV19 and TRBJ2-7; maybe TRBD2 (5 bases). The germline CDR1 and CDR2 sequences are LNHDA and SQIVND (reference sequence). Between the trimmed V and J ends, which lost 3 bases and 1 base, there was a span of 13 bases. This CDR3 comprises 15 residues. As DNA, the CDR3 is TGTGCCAGTAGTATGAGAGGGCAGGTATCCTACGAGCAGTACTTC. This codes for CASSMRGQVSYEQYF.

The chain recombines TRBV5-8 with TRBJ1-5; D is perhaps TRBD1 (6 bases). Germline V CDR1 and CDR2: SGHTS, YDEGEE. The V and J ends lost 3 bases and 0 bases respectively, with 10 bases between them. This CDR3 region has 15 residues. The CDR3 region has the DNA TGTGCCAGCAGCTCTGGACAGTTTAGCAATCAGCCCCAGCATTTT. Translating it yields CASSSGQFSNQPQHF.

This rearrangement joins TRBV19 to TRBJ1-4; no reliable D call. From germline, CDR1 is LNHDA and CDR2 SQIVND (reference sequence). The ends were cut back, 3 bases at V and 8 bases at J, with 13 bases in the middle. CDR3 length: 14 residues. DNA of the CDR3: TGTGCCAGTAGTATCCGGACTGTTGGGGAAAAACTGTTTTTT. Translating gives CASSIRTVGEKLFF.

J is TRBJ2-1 and V is TRBV3-1 (or the pseudogene TRBV3-2); the match to TRBD2 covers 11 bases. The CDR3 spans 18 residues. Germline V lookup: CDR1 LGHDT, CDR2 YNNKEL (reference sequence). Trimming at V came to 3 bases and at J to 8 bases, leaving 15 bases not matched to a gene. CDR3 DNA sequence: TGTGCCAGCAGCCACTTCCTAGCGGGAGGTGCTCGTGGGGATGAGCAGTTCTTC. Translation gives CASSHFLAGGARGDEQFF.

The chain recombines TRBV5-1 with TRBJ2-2, with D uncertain. The CDR3 sequence is 14 residues long. V dropped 3 bases and J dropped 0 bases, with 6 bases sitting between them. Germline CDR1 is SGHRS and CDR2 is YFSETQ. This CDR3 is CASSSSPNTGELFF. CDR3 nucleotide sequence: TGCGCCAGCAGCTCCTCCCCGAACACCGGGGAGCTGTTTTTT. Drawing the rest from reference TRBV5-1 and TRBJ2-2, the complete variable domain is KAGVTQTPRYLIKTRGQQVTLSCSPISGHRSVSWYQQTPGQGLQFLFEYFSETQRNKGNFPGRFSGRQFSNSRSEMNVSTLELGDSALYLCASSSSPNTGELFFGEGSRLTVL.

The CDR3 is CASTRSVGQETQYF. The CDR3 DNA reads as TGTGCCTCCACCCGCAGCGTTGGACAAGAGACCCAGTACTTC. The rearrangement uses TRBV6-6 and TRBJ2-5; no clear D. This CDR3 has 14 residues. Germline-derived CDR1 and CDR2 are MNHNY and SVGAGI (reference sequence). Trimming removed 11 bases at V and 2 bases at J, with 18 bases between.

With respect to this clone: Relative to the germline gene, one junction end is altered; a read error may explain this. The chain has TRBV30 and TRBJ1-3; D call uncertain. Germline values: CDR1 GTSNPN, CDR2 SVGIG (reference sequence). This CDR3 spans 12 amino acids. The CDR3 spells CAWSSTGSTIYF. The DNA of the CDR3 is TGTGCCTGGAGCTCGACTGGAAGCACCATATATTTT.

The CDR3 DNA reads as TGCGCCAGCAGCTTTTCTAGCGGGACGGGCACCGGGGAGCTGTTTTTT. Its protein is CASSFSSGTGTGELFF. The rearrangement uses TRBV5-1 and TRBJ2-2; TRBD2 aligns across 9 bases. V lost 2 bases and J lost 4; bases outside the gene matches: 6. This CDR3 spans 16 amino acids. Germline values: CDR1 SGHRS, CDR2 YFSETQ.

This rearrangement joins TRBV7-4 to TRBJ2-7, with TRBD2 matching 14 bases. CDR3 length: 16 amino acids. V gave up 5 bases and J gave up 3 bases; unmatched junction bases: 6. Germline CDR1 SGHVT, CDR2 SQSDAQ. CDR3 amino acids: CASSEIGTSGSYEQYV. The CDR3, as DNA: TGTGCCAGCAGCGAAATCGGGACTAGCGGGAGCTACGAGCAGTACGTC.

This clone turned up a few times. The rearrangement uses TRBV9 and TRBJ2-6; TRBD2 agrees at 10 bases. Germline values: CDR1 SGDLS, CDR2 YYNGEE. V lost 4 bases, J lost 0 bases, and 10 bases stayed unmatched. The CDR3 sequence is 19 residues long. The CDR3 reads CASSLKVSGGPSGANVLTF. The CDR3 DNA sequence: TGTGCCAGCAGCCTAAAGGTTAGCGGGGGGCCCTCTGGGGCCAACGTCCTGACTTTC.

The CDR3 bases are TGTGCCACCTCCGACAGATTACAAGAGACCCAGTACTTC. Residues: CATSDRLQETQYF. The genes are TRBV10-3 and TRBJ2-5; a possible D gene is TRBD1 (5 bases). In germline, CDR1 is ENHRY, CDR2 SYGVKD. CDR3 length: 13 residues. With 10 bases removed from V and 2 bases from J, the gap between germline ends came to 14 bases.

The rearrangement joins TRBV11-3 to TRBJ2-1; 8 positions agree with TRBD2. Trimming removed 4 bases from V and 6 bases from J; junction bases left unmatched: 8. The CDR3 runs to 15 residues. Germline values: CDR1 SGHNT, CDR2 YENEEA. The CDR3 sequence is CASSSSGSVGNEQFF. CDR3 nucleotides: TGTGCCAGCAGCTCCAGCGGGAGTGTGGGCAATGAGCAGTTCTTC.